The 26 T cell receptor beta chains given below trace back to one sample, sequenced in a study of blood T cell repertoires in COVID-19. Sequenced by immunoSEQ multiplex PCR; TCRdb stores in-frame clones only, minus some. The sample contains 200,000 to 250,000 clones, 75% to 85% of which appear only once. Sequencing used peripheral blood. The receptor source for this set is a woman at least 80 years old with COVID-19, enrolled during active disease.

The CDR3 reads CASSPGQGMILYGYTF. In nucleotides, the CDR3 is TGTGCCAGCTCACCGGGACAGGGCATGATCCTCTATGGCTACACCTTC. The chain uses TRBV18 and TRBJ1-2, with TRBD1 matching 9 bases. V lost 3 bases, J lost 4 bases, and 9 bases stayed unmatched. The CDR3 is 16 amino acids. From germline, CDR1 is KGHSH and CDR2 LQKENI.

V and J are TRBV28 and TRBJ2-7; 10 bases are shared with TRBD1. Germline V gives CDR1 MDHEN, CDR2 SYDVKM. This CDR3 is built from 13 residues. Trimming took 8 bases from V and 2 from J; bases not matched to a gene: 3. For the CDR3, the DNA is TGTGCCAGCGGGACAGGGGACCCCTACGAGCAGTACTTC. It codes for CASGTGDPYEQYF. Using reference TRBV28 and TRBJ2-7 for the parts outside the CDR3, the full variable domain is DVKVTQSSRYLVKRTGEKVFLECVQDMDHENMFWYRQDPGLGLRLIYFSYDVKMKEKGDIPEGYSVSREKKERFSLILESASTNQTSMYLCASGTGDPYEQYFGPGTRLTVT.

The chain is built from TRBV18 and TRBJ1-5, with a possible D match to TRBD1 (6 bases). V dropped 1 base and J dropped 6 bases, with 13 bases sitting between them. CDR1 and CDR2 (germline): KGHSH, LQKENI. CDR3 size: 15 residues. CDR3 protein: CASSPQKGGGQPQHF. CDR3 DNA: TGTGCCAGCTCACCACAAAAAGGGGGGGGTCAGCCCCAGCATTTT.

The CDR3 nucleotides read TGTGCCAGCAGTCCTTCCCGGGAGTTATATGGCTACACCTTC. It is translated as CASSPSRELYGYTF. The chain couples TRBV6-5 to TRBJ1-2; D gene ambiguous. This CDR3 is 14 amino acids long. Germline CDR1 and CDR2: MNHEY and SVGAGI. V lost 5 bases and J 5 bases, leaving 15 bases between the germline ends.

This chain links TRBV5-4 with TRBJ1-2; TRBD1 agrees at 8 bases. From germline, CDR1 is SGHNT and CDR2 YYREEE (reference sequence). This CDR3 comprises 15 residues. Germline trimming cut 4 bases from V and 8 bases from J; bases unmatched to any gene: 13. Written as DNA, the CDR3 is TGTGCCAGCAGCCCAAAGGACAGGGCTGGATACGGCTACACCTTC. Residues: CASSPKDRAGYGYTF.

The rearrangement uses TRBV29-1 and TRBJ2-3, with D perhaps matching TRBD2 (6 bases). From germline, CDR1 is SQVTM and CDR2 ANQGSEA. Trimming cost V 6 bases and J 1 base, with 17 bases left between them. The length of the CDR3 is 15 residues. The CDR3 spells CSVLRVGGRTDTQYF. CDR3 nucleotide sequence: TGCAGCGTCCTACGGGTGGGAGGTCGCACAGATACGCAGTATTTT.

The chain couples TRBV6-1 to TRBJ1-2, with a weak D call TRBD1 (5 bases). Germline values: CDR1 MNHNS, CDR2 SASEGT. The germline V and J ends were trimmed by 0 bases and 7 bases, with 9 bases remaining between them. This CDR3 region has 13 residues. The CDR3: CASSEAAGFGYTF. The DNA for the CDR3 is TGTGCCAGCAGTGAAGCGGCAGGGTTTGGCTACACCTTC.

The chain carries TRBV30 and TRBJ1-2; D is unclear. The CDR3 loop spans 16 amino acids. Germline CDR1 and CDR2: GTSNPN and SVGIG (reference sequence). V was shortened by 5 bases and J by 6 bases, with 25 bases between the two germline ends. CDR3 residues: CAWGSSRRERVNGYTF. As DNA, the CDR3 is TGTGCCTGGGGTTCCTCGCGGAGGGAGCGCGTCAATGGCTACACCTTC.

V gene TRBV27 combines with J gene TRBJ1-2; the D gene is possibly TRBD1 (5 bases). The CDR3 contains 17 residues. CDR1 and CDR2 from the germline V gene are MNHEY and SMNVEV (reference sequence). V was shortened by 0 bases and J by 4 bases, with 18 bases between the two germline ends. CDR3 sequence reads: CASSLSSGGGGIYGYTF. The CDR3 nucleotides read TGTGCCAGCAGTTTATCCTCAGGTGGGGGGGGGATCTATGGCTACACCTTC.

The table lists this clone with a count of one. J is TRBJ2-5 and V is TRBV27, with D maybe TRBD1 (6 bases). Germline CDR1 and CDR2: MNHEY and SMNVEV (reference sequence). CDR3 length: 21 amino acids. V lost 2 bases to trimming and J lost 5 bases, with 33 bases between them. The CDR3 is CASSLGGGARGSVWARETQYF. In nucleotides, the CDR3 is TGTGCCAGCAGTTTAGGAGGCGGCGCCAGGGGATCAGTGTGGGCGAGGGAGACCCAGTACTTC.

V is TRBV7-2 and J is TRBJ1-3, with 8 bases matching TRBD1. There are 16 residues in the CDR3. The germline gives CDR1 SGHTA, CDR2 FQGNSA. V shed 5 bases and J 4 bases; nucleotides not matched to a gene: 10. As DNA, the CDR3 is TGTGCCAGCAGCCCCGGACAGGGTTTCCTCGGAAACACCATATATTTT. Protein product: CASSPGQGFLGNTIYF.

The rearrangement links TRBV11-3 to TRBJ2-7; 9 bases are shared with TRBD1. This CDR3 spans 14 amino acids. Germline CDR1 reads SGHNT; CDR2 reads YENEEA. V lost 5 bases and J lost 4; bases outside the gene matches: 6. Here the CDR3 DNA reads TGTGCCAGCAGCCTCGGGACAGGGCGGTACGAGCAGTACTTC. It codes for CASSLGTGRYEQYF.

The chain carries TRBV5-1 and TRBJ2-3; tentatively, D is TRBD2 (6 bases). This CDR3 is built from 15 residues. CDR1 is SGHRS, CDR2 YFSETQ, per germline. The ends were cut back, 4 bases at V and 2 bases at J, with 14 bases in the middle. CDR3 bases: TGCGCCAGCAGCCGGGGAGGTCGAGACACAGATACGCAGTATTTT. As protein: CASSRGGRDTDTQYF. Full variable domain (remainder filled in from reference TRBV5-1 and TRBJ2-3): KAGVTQTPRYLIKTRGQQVTLSCSPISGHRSVSWYQQTPGQGLQFLFEYFSETQRNKGNFPGRFSGRQFSNSRSEMNVSTLELGDSALYLCASSRGGRDTDTQYFGPGTRLTVL.

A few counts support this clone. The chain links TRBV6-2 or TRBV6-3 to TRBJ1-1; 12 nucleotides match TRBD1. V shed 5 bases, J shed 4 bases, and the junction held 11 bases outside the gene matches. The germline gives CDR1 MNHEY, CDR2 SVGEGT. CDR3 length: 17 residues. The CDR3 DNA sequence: TGTGCCAGCAGTCCGGGACAGGGGGCTGCGAGGAGCACTGAAGCTTTCTTT. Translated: CASSPGQGAARSTEAFF.

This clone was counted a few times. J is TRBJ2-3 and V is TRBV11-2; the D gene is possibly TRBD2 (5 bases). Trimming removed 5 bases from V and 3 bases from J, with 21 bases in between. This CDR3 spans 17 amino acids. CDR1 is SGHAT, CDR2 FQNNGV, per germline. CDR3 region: CASSPLVSWGVTDTQYF. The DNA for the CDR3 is TGTGCCAGCAGCCCCCTTGTCTCTTGGGGAGTAACAGATACGCAGTATTTT.

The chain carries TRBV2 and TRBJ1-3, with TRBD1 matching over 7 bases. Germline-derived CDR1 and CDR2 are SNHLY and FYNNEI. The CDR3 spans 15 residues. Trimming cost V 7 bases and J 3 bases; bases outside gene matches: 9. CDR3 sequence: CASTPDRQLGNTIYF. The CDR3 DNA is TGTGCCAGCACTCCGGACAGGCAACTTGGAAACACCATATATTTT.

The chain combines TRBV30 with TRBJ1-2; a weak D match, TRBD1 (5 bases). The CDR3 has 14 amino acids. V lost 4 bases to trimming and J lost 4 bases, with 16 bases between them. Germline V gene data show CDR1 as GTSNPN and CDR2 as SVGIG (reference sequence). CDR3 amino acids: CAWKVLGRGYGYTF. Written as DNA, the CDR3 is TGTGCCTGGAAGGTTTTGGGTAGGGGCTATGGCTACACCTTC.

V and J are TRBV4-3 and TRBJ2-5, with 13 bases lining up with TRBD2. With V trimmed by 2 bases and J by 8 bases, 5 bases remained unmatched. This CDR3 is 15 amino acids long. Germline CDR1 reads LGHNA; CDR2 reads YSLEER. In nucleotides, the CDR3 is TGCGCCAGCAGCCAAACCGGACTAGCGGGAGCTACCCAGTACTTC. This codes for CASSQTGLAGATQYF.

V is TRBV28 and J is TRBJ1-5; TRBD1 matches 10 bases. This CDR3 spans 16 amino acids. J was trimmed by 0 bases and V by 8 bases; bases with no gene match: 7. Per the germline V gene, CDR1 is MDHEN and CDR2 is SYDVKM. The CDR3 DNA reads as TGTGCCAGCTCGACAGGGGGCCACTATAGCAATCAGCCCCAGCATTTT. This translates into CASSTGGHYSNQPQHF.

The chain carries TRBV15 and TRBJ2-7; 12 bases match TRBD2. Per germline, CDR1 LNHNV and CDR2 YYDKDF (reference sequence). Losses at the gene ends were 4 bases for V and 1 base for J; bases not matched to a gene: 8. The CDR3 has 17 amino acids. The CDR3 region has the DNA TGTGCCACCAGCACGTCTAGGGGACTAGCGGGTTCCTACGAGCAGTACTTC. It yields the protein CATSTSRGLAGSYEQYF.

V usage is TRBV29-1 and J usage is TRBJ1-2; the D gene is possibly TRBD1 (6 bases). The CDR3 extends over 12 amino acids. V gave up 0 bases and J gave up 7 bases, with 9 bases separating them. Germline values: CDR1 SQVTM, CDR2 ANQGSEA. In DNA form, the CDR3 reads TGCAGCGTTGAAGATGACAGGCTTGGCTACACCTTC. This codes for CSVEDDRLGYTF.

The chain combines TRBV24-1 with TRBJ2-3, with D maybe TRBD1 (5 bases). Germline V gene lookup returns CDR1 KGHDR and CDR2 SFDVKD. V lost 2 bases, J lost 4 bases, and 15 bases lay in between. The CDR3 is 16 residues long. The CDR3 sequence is CATSDSPREGADTQYF. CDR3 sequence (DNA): TGTGCCACCAGTGATTCCCCTAGGGAAGGGGCAGATACGCAGTATTTT.

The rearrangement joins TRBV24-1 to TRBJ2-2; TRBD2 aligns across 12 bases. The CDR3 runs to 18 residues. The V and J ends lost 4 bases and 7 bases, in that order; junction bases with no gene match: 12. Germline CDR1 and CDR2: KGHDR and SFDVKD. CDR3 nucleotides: TGTGCCACCAGTGACCCTAGCGGGAGGGCCCTCCCCGGCGGGGAGCTGTTTTTT. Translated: CATSDPSGRALPGGELFF.

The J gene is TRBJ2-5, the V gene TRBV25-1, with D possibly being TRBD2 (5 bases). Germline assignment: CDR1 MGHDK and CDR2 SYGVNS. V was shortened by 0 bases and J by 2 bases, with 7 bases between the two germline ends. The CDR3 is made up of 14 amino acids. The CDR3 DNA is TGTGCCAGCAGTGAATATCGGGGACAAGAGACCCAGTACTTC. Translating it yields CASSEYRGQETQYF.

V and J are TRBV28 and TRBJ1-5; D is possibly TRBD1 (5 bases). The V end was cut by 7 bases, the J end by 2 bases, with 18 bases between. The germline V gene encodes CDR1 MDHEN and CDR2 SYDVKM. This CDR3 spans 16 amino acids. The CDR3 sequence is CASKPVRGSGNQPQHF. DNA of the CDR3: TGTGCCAGCAAACCTGTGCGGGGCAGCGGCAATCAGCCCCAGCATTTT.

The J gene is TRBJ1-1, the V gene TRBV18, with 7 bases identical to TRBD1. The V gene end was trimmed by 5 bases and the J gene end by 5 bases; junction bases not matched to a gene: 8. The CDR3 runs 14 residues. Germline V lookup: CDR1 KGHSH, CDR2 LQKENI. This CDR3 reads CASSTNRGDTEAFF. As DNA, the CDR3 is TGTGCCAGCTCAACGAACAGGGGTGATACTGAAGCTTTCTTT.